The subject of this entry is one TCR beta chain. Its antigen has not been determined. No base quality information exists; no much larger clone differs at one position. Collaborating institutions collected whole blood in K2EDTA tubes following their own protocols. For TCRbeta analysis, collaborator samples were shipped as frozen whole blood, as isolated PBMCs, or as DNA extracted from either sample type. The data originate from a study of blood T cell repertoires in COVID-19 (dated by TCRdb to between 2020 and 2021). Study-wide context: Samples covering the acute and convalescent phases of COVID-19 were provided by collaborators in the United States, Italy and Spain. The prospective study material was composed of cDNA or gDNA derived from T cells, B-cell-depleted T cells, or PBMCs. The sample metadata nearly always contained a de-identified subject ID, COVID-19 status, age in years and sex. Samples were obtained from the ongoing ImmuneRACE study (first 160 participants) and from over a thousand subjects provided by 6 global collaborators. Subjects who had been exposed to COVID-19, were actively infected with it, or had recovered from it provided the deeply sampled blood TCRbeta repertoires that made up the dataset. Where available, HLA class I and class II types were taken from metadata supplied by the sample provider and were not determined by assay-based typing. The repertoires were made available in a free public database intended to serve as a resource for research on the immune response to SARS-CoV-2.

TCRbeta CDR3 regions were amplified from genomic DNA using the immunoSEQ Assay, a bias-controlled multiplex PCR. Per the original workflow: Nucleated cell counts per sample were estimated from amplification of reference gene primers within the assay. Sequence reads were collapsed and filtered to measure the absolute abundance of every unique TCRbeta CDR3 rearrangement. For each sample, productive Simpson clonality was calculated as the square root of Simpson's diversity index across productive rearrangements. This immuneACCESS table, as held by TCRdb, lists in-frame sequences with V and J called but not all clones. Of the missing ones, under half trace to an unresolved V gene in checked studies; the others have no known cause. That table gives V, J and clone size, and the DNA gave D and trimming. Recorded for this sample are around 140,000 clones; around 90% of them occurred a single time. Jointly, the top ten make up 1.5% to 2% of the sample.

Results and caveats for the whole study, not just this receptor: How much clinical and demographic metadata was included differed by source and by participant, and the metadata was provided uncurated.

The origin of this receptor is a man in his 70s with acute or convalescent COVID-19. Sequencing used peripheral blood.

The nucleotide sequence reads TGTGCCAGCAGTGAATGGACAGGGGCAGGGTATGGCTACACCTTC. Translated, this gives CASSEWTGAGYGYTF. The rearranged segments are TRBV6-1 and TRBJ1-2; TRBD1 lines up with 9 middle nucleotides. The CDR3 holds 15 amino acids from the cysteine to the phenylalanine. The only DNA kept is the CDR3, 45 bases in frame from the first base. CDR1 and CDR2 were assigned from the germline V gene as MNHNS and SASEGT. Trimming removed 2 bases from V and 5 bases from J; the gene matches leave 6 bases unexplained.